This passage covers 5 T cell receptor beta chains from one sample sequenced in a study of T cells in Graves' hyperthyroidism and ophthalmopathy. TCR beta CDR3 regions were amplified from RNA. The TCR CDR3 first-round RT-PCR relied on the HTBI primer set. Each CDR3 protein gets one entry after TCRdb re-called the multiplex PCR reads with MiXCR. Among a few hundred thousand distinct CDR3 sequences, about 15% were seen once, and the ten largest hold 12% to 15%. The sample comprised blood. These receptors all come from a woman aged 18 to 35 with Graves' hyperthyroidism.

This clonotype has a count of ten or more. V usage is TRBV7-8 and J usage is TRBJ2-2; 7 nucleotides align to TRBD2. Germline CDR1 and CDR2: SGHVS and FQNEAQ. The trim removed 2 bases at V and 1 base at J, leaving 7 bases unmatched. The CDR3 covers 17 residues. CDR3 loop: CASSLKGLAGNTGELFF. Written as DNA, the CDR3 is TGTGCCAGCAGCTTAAAGGGGTTAGCGGGGAACACCGGGGAGCTGTTTTTT. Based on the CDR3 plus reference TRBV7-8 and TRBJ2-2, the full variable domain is GAGVSQSPRYKVAKRGQDVALRCDPISGHVSLFWYQQALGQGPEFLTYFQNEAQLDKSGLPSDRFFAERPEGSVSTLKIQRTQQEDSAVYLCASSLKGLAGNTGELFFGEGSRLTVL.

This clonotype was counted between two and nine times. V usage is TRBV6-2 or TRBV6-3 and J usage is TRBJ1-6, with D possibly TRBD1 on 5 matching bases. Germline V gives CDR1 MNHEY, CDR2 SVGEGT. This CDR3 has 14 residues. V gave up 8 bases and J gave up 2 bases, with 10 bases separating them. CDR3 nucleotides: TGTGCCAGCGTATCGACAGCCTATAATTCACCCCTCCACTTT. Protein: CASVSTAYNSPLHF.

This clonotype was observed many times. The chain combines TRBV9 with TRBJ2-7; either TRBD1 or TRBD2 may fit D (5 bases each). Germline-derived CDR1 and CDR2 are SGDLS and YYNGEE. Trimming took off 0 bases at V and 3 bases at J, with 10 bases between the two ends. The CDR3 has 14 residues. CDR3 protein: CASSVASGGYEQYF. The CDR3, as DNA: TGTGCCAGCAGCGTAGCCTCTGGGGGCTACGAGCAGTACTTC.

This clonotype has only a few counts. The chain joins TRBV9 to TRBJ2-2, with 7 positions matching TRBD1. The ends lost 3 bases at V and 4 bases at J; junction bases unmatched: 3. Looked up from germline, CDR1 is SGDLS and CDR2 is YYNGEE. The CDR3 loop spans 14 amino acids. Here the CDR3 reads CASSAQGVTGELFF. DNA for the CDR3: TGTGCCAGCAGCGCCCAGGGGGTCACCGGGGAGCTGTTTTTT.

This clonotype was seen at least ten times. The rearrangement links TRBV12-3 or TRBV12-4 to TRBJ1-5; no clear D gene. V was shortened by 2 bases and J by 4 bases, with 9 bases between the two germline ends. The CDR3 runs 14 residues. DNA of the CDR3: TGTGCCAGCAGTTTATGGGGAGGGAATCAGCCCCAGCATTTT. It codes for CASSLWGGNQPQHF.